What follows are 7 T cell receptor beta chains derived from one specimen sequenced in a study of T cell clonality in common variable immunodeficiency. Sequencing used immunoSEQ multiplex PCR; TCRdb keeps in-frame clones, though not all of them. The specimen has tens of thousands of clones, none found just once. The specimen sequenced was peripheral blood mononuclear cells. The receptor source for this set is a person aged 18 to 75 in good health.

In this sample, this clone turned up many times. Coverage ceases 3 residues before the CDR3 finishes, and the germline J gene fills in the end. The chain uses TRBV19 and TRBJ2-7, with 8 bases lining up with TRBD2. The junction had 8 bases not matched to a gene; V was cut back by 4 bases and J by 6 bases. CDR1 and CDR2 (germline): LNHDA, SQIVND (reference sequence). This CDR3 region has 14 residues. The CDR3 loop is CASSRVAGSVEQYF. CDR3 DNA (partial): TGTGCCAGTAGTAGAGTAGCGGGATCTGTCGAG.

This clone was detected ten times or more. The read finishes 3 residues shy of the CDR3 end, and the germline J gene is used to complete it. The V call is TRBV5-1, the J call TRBJ2-5, with D possibly TRBD1 on 6 matching bases. Trimming took 4 bases from V and 4 from J, leaving 17 bases between them. The CDR3 sequence is 15 residues long. The V gene's germline CDR1 is SGHRS and CDR2 YFSETQ. The CDR3 loop reads CASSTNRVLRETQYF. The covered CDR3 bases are TGCGCCAGCAGCACGAACAGGGTGTTGCGAGAGACC.

This clone showed up many times. The read ends 3 residues before the CDR3 terminus; that terminus is restored from the germline J gene. The chain carries TRBV15 and TRBJ2-1; 8 bases are shared with TRBD2. With V trimmed by 5 bases and J by 8 bases, 11 bases remained unmatched. This CDR3 has 15 amino acids. In germline, CDR1 is LNHNV, CDR2 YYDKDF (reference sequence). The CDR3 DNA, read in part, is TGTGCCACCAGCCGTCTAGCGGGCAGGAGAGATGAG. This gives the protein CATSRLAGRRDE. The entire CDR3 protein is CATSRLAGRRDEQFF.

In its sample, this clone was seen many times. The read ends 3 residues before the CDR3 terminus; that terminus is restored from the germline J gene. V and J are TRBV28 and TRBJ1-6; the D gene is possibly TRBD1 (6 bases). Germline V gene lookup returns CDR1 MDHEN and CDR2 SYDVKM. The germline V and J ends were trimmed by 2 bases and 6 bases, with 11 bases remaining between them. CDR3 length: 15 residues. This CDR3 is CASSLGAGVNSPLHF. Incomplete CDR3 DNA: TGTGCCAGCAGTTTAGGGGCAGGGGTTAATTCACCC.

This clone was observed many times. The read finishes 3 residues shy of the CDR3 end, and the germline J gene is used to complete it. V gene TRBV5-1 combines with J gene TRBJ2-1; TRBD2 matches 8 bases. The germline V gene has CDR1 SGHRS and CDR2 YFSETQ. V lost 0 bases to trimming and J lost 8 bases; unmatched junction nucleotides: 7. The CDR3 is 15 amino acids. CDR3 region: CASSLETRGGDEQFF. The CDR3 DNA, read in part, is TGCGCCAGCAGCTTGGAAACACGGGGGGGCGATGAG. The full variable domain, in which reference TRBV5-1 and TRBJ2-1 provide the parts outside the CDR3, is KAGVTQTPRYLIKTRGQQVTLSCSPISGHRSVSWYQQTPGQGLQFLFEYFSETQRNKGNFPGRFSGRQFSNSRSEMNVSTLELGDSALYLCASSLETRGGDEQFFGPGTRLTVL.

Points on this clone: The read terminates 3 residues ahead of where the CDR3 ends, so the germline J gene completes it. V gene TRBV5-1 combines with J gene TRBJ2-1; 12 bases map to TRBD2. Germline V gene data show CDR1 as SGHRS and CDR2 as YFSETQ. With 4 bases clipped from V and 8 bases from J, the junction kept 10 bases outside the gene matches. There are 16 residues in the CDR3. CDR3 DNA (partial): TGCGCCAGCAGCCCGGTCCCGGGACTAGCGGGCCATGAG. It encodes CASSPVPGLAGHE. The whole CDR3 sequence reads CASSPVPGLAGHEQFF.

Of note for this clone: The DNA ends 3 residues before the CDR3 does, and the rest of the CDR3 is filled in from the germline J gene. This rearrangement joins TRBV6-2 or TRBV6-3 to TRBJ1-5; the D gene is possibly TRBD1 (5 bases). This CDR3 contains 15 residues. In germline, CDR1 is MNHEY, CDR2 SVGEGT. Trimming removed 6 bases from V and 0 bases from J, with 12 bases in between. Partial CDR3 DNA: TGTGCCAGCAGCCTAGACAGCTATAGCAATCAGCCC. It is translated as CASSLDSYSNQP. The whole CDR3 is CASSLDSYSNQPQHF.